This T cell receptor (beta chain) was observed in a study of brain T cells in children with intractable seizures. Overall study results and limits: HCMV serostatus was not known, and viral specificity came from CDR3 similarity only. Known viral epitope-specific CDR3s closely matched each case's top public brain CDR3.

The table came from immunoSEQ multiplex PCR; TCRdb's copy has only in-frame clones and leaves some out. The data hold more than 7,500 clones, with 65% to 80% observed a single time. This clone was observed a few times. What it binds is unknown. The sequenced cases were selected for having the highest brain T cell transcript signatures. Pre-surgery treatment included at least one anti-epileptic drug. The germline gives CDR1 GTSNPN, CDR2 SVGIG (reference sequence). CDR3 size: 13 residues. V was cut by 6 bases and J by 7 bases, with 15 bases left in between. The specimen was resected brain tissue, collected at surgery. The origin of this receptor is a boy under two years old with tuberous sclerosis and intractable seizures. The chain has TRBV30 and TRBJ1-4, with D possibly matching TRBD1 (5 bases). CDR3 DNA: TGTGCCTGCCTCCCCGGGACGTTTGAAAAACTGTTTTTT. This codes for CACLPGTFEKLFF.